The TCR beta chain under discussion was sequenced for a study of cytomegalovirus exposure and HLA in healthy donors. The primer mix had 60 Vbeta and 13 Jbeta primers. Data came from immunoSEQ multiplex PCR; TCRdb stores just in-frame clones and leaves some out. The sample records 110,000 to 150,000 clones, nearly 85% being singletons. Study-level findings and limits: Earlier findings revealed that most TCR beta V segments proved productive either about 90% or about 30% of the time. The study put 150 to 200 TCR beta chains on its list as cytomegalovirus-associated.

On this clone: Its antigen is unidentified.

Between the trimmed V and J ends, which lost 0 bases and 0 bases, there was a span of 16 bases. Germline loops: CDR1 SGHRS, CDR2 YFSETQ. CDR3 size: 18 residues. The sequence was collected from a male donor in good health and CMV-seronegative. The sample comprised PBMCs. The V and J genes are TRBV5-1 and TRBJ1-3; D gene uncertain. In DNA form, the CDR3 reads TGCGCCAGCAGCTTGGAATATAGTATCGAGTACTCTGGAAACACCATATATTTT. The encoded protein is CASSLEYSIEYSGNTIYF.